The entry that follows covers one T cell receptor (beta chain) sequence. Its binding antigen is unknown. Within one base of it there is no much larger clone, and no base qualities were kept. These data come from a study of cytomegalovirus exposure and HLA in healthy donors (dated by TCRdb to about 2017). A note on the overall study: A later analysis indicated that the 120 or so validation repertoires were generated on the platform also employed for the 720 or so repertoires of the first cohort. The study aimed to test whether signatures of past pathogen exposure could be identified by cataloging public T cell receptors. In addition to the first cohort of approximately 670 subjects, a separate validation cohort of 100 to 150 different subjects was used. To predict cytomegalovirus infection status, the study brought together high-throughput TCR immunosequencing, statistical association of individual TCRs with disease status, and machine learning. The investigation overall reported the following: In a later analysis, TCRs clustered in the first cohort were found to also tend to co-occur in the 120 or so validation repertoires, with 85% to 95% of cluster scores above 0. The study gave a list of under 200 TCR beta chains associated with cytomegalovirus. The authors suggested that the approach could potentially be extended to other disease states and immunological phenotypes. Most TCR sequences were seen in very few donors, while some public TCRs were found in many individuals. Cytomegalovirus status was reported to be diagnosed by the classifier with high specificity and sensitivity in both the original and validation cohorts. In vitro tests confirmed that a few of the cytomegalovirus-associated TCR beta chains recognize cytomegalovirus antigens. All 120 or so repertoires were used to score co-occurrence in the validation cohort in a later analysis, because that analysis had no HLA typing for the cohort.

From the germline V gene, CDR1 is SGHRS and CDR2 is YFSETQ. V loses 2 bases of germline sequence and J loses 7 bases, and the interval between the two ends is 12 bases. Spanning cysteine to phenylalanine, the CDR3 consists of 14 amino acids. Only the CDR3 portion is preserved as DNA: 42 bases, with reading frame beginning at the first base. The donors belonged to the validation cohort of over a hundred subjects, which was separate from the approximately 700-subject first cohort. Library preparation was by the immunoSEQ multiplex PCR assay. Per the source publication's procedure: A statistical classification framework was built for diagnosing cytomegalovirus status from the catalog of TCR beta chain sequences. The table was pulled from immuneACCESS by TCRdb, which kept in-frame rearrangements only. Such tables lose some clones; where checked, under half of the loss comes from unresolved V genes, and the rest has no known cause. That table furnishes V, J and clone size, whereas the DNA furnished D and trimming. Recorded for this sample are 120,000 to 150,000 clones; 80% to 95% of them occurred a single time. Of the sample, 0.6% to 0.8% falls within the top ten clones.

The sequenced sample was PBMCs. This chain joins TRBV5-1 to TRBJ1-4; the D gene is perhaps TRBD1, on 5 matching bases. The source of this sequence is a young man in good health and CMV-seronegative. In nucleotide form, the sequence is TGCGCCAGCAGCTTCAAGGGGCAGGGTGAAAAACTGTTTTTT. Its translation is CASSFKGQGEKLFF.